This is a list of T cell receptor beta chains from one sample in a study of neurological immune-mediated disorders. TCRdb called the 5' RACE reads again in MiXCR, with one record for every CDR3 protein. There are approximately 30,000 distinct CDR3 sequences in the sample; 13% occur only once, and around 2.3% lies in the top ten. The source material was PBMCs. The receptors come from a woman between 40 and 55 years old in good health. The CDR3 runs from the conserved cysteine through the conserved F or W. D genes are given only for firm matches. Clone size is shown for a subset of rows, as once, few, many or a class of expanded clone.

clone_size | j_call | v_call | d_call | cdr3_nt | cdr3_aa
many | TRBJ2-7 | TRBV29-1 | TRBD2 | TGCAGCGGAACCGGGACTAGCGCCTACGAGCAGTACTTC | CSGTGTSAYEQYF
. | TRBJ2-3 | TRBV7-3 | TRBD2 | TGTGGCAGCAGCCCCCTGGGAGCGGGAGGAGATACACAGTATTTT | CGSSPLGAGGDTQYF
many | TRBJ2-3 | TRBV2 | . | TGTGCCAGCAGTGAGTCCGCAACTAGCACAGATACGCAGTATTTT | CASSESATSTDTQYF
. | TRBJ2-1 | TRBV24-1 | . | TGTGCCACCAGTGATTCCATTCTTGATGAGCAGTTCTTC | CATSDSILDEQFF
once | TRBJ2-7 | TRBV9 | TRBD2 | TGTGCCAGCAGCCCATATAGCGGGTCTAGCTCCTACGAGCAGTACTTC | CASSPYSGSSSYEQYF
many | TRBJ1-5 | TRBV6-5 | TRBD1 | TGTGCCAGCAGTTACCGGACAGGGGTCAATCAGCCCCAGCATTTT | CASSYRTGVNQPQHF
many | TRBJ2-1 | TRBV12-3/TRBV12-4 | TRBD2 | TGTGCCAGCAACCCTAGCGGGAGGGCCTCTAAGGAGCAGTTCTTC | CASNPSGRASKEQFF
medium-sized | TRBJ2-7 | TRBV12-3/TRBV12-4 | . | TGTGCCAGCAGTTTAGGCTATTACGAGCAGTACTTC | CASSLGYYEQYF
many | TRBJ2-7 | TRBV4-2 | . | TGTGCCAGCAGCCCAAGGGGGGGTTCGTACGAGCAGTACTTC | CASSPRGGSYEQYF
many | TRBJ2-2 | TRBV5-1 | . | TGCGCCTCCGGCCCAGGACTCGATGCCGGGGAGCTGTTTTTT | CASGPGLDAGELFF